This entry lists 28 T cell receptor beta chains sequenced from one sample in a study of T cells after posttransplantation cyclophosphamide. Produced via immunoSEQ multiplex PCR; TCRdb's table is partial and in-frame only. This sample has about 46,000 clones, with around 94% found just once. Sequencing was done on a sample of PBMCs. These receptors originate from a woman in her fifties or sixties in good health and a related stem cell transplant donor.

CDR3 sequence (DNA): TGTGCCAGCAGTCTGTTCCCTCCGGGGGCTAATGAAAAACTGTTTTTT. The encoded protein is CASSLFPPGANEKLFF. The chain uses TRBV27 and TRBJ1-4; tentative D call: TRBD1 (5 bases). This CDR3 comprises 16 residues. Germline V gives CDR1 MNHEY, CDR2 SMNVEV (reference sequence). V was pared by 5 bases and J by 3 bases, with 16 bases between.

As concerns this clone: Its ends do not fully match the called genes, so a read error is possible. The same CDR3 is also encoded by other DNA sequences in this sample. This CDR3 is CASSYFRQSYNSPLHF. The CDR3, as DNA: TGTGCCAGCAGTTACTTCAGGCAATCCTATAATTCCCCCCTCCACTTT. The gene calls are TRBV6-5 and TRBJ1-6; D gene unclear. Germline CDR1 reads MNHEY; CDR2 reads SVGAGI. There are 16 residues in the CDR3.

The gene calls are TRBV19 and TRBJ1-2; tentatively, D is TRBD1 (6 bases). V was clipped by 6 bases and J by 7 bases, with 15 bases between them. Germline CDR1 reads LNHDA; CDR2 reads SQIVND (reference sequence). CDR3 length equals 13 residues. This chain's CDR3 is CASRLSGTTGYTF. In DNA form, the CDR3 reads TGTGCCAGTAGGCTTTCCGGGACAACTGGCTACACCTTC. Based on the CDR3 plus reference TRBV19 and TRBJ1-2, the full variable domain is DGGITQSPKYLFRKEGQNVTLSCEQNLNHDAMYWYRQDPGQGLRLIYYSQIVNDFQKGDIAEGYSVSREKKESFPLTVTSAQKNPTAFYLCASRLSGTTGYTFGSGTRLTVV.

The chain recombines TRBV10-3 with TRBJ1-2, with 7 nucleotides matching TRBD1. V lost 0 bases and J lost 0; bases outside the gene matches: 4. The germline V gene encodes CDR1 ENHRY and CDR2 SYGVKD. CDR3 length equals 16 residues. The CDR3 bases are TGTGCCATCAGTGAGTCACACGGACAGGCTAACTATGGCTACACCTTC. This gives the protein CAISESHGQANYGYTF.

V gene TRBV15 combines with J gene TRBJ2-5; 7 nucleotides match TRBD2. The CDR3 totals 14 residues. The V segment lost 3 bases and the J segment 5 bases; nucleotides outside the gene matches: 6. Germline CDR1 reads LNHNV; CDR2 reads YYDKDF (reference sequence). The CDR3 DNA is TGTGCCACCAGCAGGGCGGGAGAGGGGGAGACCCAGTACTTC. It yields the protein CATSRAGEGETQYF.

The chain uses TRBV15 and TRBJ2-4; D is ambiguous. The CDR3 runs to 16 residues. Trimming stripped 0 bases from V and 0 bases from J, with 9 bases between. Germline CDR1 reads LNHNV; CDR2 reads YYDKDF (reference sequence). The CDR3 DNA is TGTGCCACCAGCAGAGATCGTTGGCTAGCCAAAAACATTCAGTACTTC. This codes for CATSRDRWLAKNIQYF. Filled out from reference TRBV15 and TRBJ2-4, the complete variable domain reads DAMVIQNPRYQVTQFGKPVTLSCSQTLNHNVMYWYQQKSSQAPKLLFHYYDKDFNNEADTPDNFQSRRPNTSFCFLDIRSPGLGDTAMYLCATSRDRWLAKNIQYFGAGTRLSVL.

The chain uses TRBV7-8 and TRBJ2-1, with TRBD2 matching over 7 bases. CDR1 and CDR2 from the germline V gene are SGHVS and FQNEAQ. The CDR3 runs 14 residues. Unmatched junction bases numbered 1, after V lost 4 bases and J lost 1 base. CDR3 amino acids: CASSSGGSYNEQFF. The CDR3 bases are TGTGCCAGCAGCTCGGGGGGATCCTACAATGAGCAGTTCTTC.

The rearrangement uses TRBV5-1 and TRBJ2-3, with 7 nucleotides matching TRBD1. The CDR3 length is 15 residues. The germline gives CDR1 SGHRS, CDR2 YFSETQ. Trimming removed 7 bases from V and 2 bases from J; junction bases left unmatched: 10. In DNA form, the CDR3 reads TGCGCCAGCTTCCGGGACAGTTCACTCACAGATACGCAGTATTTT. Translated: CASFRDSSLTDTQYF.

The V gene is TRBV7-2, the J gene TRBJ2-7; 11 positions agree with TRBD2. V lost 2 bases to trimming and J lost 1 base; unmatched junction nucleotides: 10. Germline V CDR1 and CDR2: SGHTA, FQGNSA. The CDR3 sequence is 18 residues long. The DNA of the CDR3 is TGTGCCAGCAGCTTAAAGGGACTAGCGGAGTATAGGTCCTACGAGCAGTACTTC. It specifies CASSLKGLAEYRSYEQYF.

The J gene is TRBJ1-5, the V gene TRBV6-1; D gene unclear. V was pared by 2 bases and J by 6 bases, with 14 bases between. This CDR3 is built from 15 residues. Germline V gene sequence: CDR1 MNHNS, CDR2 SASEGT. This chain's CDR3 is CASSETPSSGQPQHF. CDR3 in DNA: TGTGCCAGCAGTGAAACCCCATCATCCGGTCAGCCCCAGCATTTT.

This chain connects TRBV19 to TRBJ1-1; TRBD1 is a possible D gene (6 bases). The CDR3 totals 15 residues. From germline, CDR1 is LNHDA and CDR2 SQIVND (reference sequence). V shed 5 bases and J shed 5 bases, with 18 bases lying between them. In nucleotides, the CDR3 is TGTGCCAGTAGTGTTGAGGCAGGAGGACAGACTGAAGCTTTCTTT. Translation: CASSVEAGGQTEAFF.

The chain combines TRBV19 with TRBJ1-1; the D is unclear. The V gene lost 0 bases and the J gene lost 3 bases, with 11 bases spanning the gap. Germline CDR1 LNHDA, CDR2 SQIVND (reference sequence). The CDR3 spans 15 residues. The CDR3 nucleotides read TGTGCCAGTAGTATAGATCGGGGTACCGACACTGAAGCTTTCTTT. Translated, it gives CASSIDRGTDTEAFF.

About this clone itself: One end of the junction varies from germline; a read error may be responsible. This chain joins TRBV5-1 and TRBJ2-7; 7 bases map to TRBD2. The CDR3 sequence is 14 residues long. The germline V gene encodes CDR1 SGHRS and CDR2 YFSETQ. This CDR3 is CASSLGLVEEERYF. In DNA, the CDR3 is TGCGCCAGCAGCCTTGGACTAGTTGAAGAGGAGCGGTACTTC.

The chain employs TRBV28 and TRBJ2-3; 12 nucleotides line up with TRBD1. V shed 4 bases, J shed 5 bases, and the junction held 13 bases outside the gene matches. The CDR3 consists of 18 residues. Per germline, CDR1 MDHEN and CDR2 SYDVKM. For the CDR3, the DNA is TGTGCCAGCAGTTCGACAGTCCCGGGACAGGGGGCTATAGATACGCAGTATTTT. As protein: CASSSTVPGQGAIDTQYF.

This clone appeared a single time. The chain combines TRBV18 with TRBJ1-1; 9 bases are shared with TRBD1. V shed 3 bases and J 1 base; nucleotides not matched to a gene: 6. Per the germline V gene, CDR1 is KGHSH and CDR2 is LQKENI. This CDR3 contains 16 residues. CDR3 sequence reads: CASSPPRTGANTEAFF. The CDR3, as DNA: TGTGCCAGCTCACCGCCTAGGACAGGGGCGAACACTGAAGCTTTCTTT.

CDR3 sequence: CASSLARGTGGSGNTIYF. The CDR3 nucleotides read TGTGCCAGCAGCTTGGCCCGAGGGACAGGGGGCTCTGGAAACACCATATATTTT. The chain couples TRBV5-5 to TRBJ1-3; 11 bases are shared with TRBD1. The CDR3 totals 18 residues. CDR1 SGHKS and CDR2 YYEKEE come from the germline V gene (reference sequence). Germline trimming cut 0 bases from V and 0 bases from J; bases unmatched to any gene: 5. The whole variable domain, remainder taken from reference TRBV5-5 and TRBJ1-3, is DAGVTQSPTHLIKTRGQQVTLRCSPISGHKSVSWYQQVLGQGPQFIFQYYEKEERGRGNFPDRFSARQFPNYSSELNVNALLLGDSALYLCASSLARGTGGSGNTIYFGEGSWLTVV.

This rearrangement joins TRBV4-2 to TRBJ1-1; a weak D match, TRBD1 (5 bases). V gave up 4 bases and J gave up 6 bases, with 18 bases separating them. CDR1 is LGHNA and CDR2 is YNFKEQ in the germline V gene. The CDR3 sequence is 15 residues long. The CDR3 DNA reads TGTGCCAGCAGCCCCAATGGGGGGTCTTTCTCTGAAGCTTTCTTT. Its protein is CASSPNGGSFSEAFF.

This chain links TRBV19 with TRBJ2-1; D is unresolved. Deletions cut 5 bases from V and 0 bases from J, with 11 bases between. CDR3 length equals 15 residues. In germline, CDR1 is LNHDA, CDR2 SQIVND (reference sequence). The CDR3 region is CASSSDTYSYNEQFF. The CDR3 coding sequence is TGTGCCAGTAGTTCAGACACCTACTCCTACAATGAGCAGTTCTTC. Complete variable domain (other parts from reference TRBV19 and TRBJ2-1): DGGITQSPKYLFRKEGQNVTLSCEQNLNHDAMYWYRQDPGQGLRLIYYSQIVNDFQKGDIAEGYSVSREKKESFPLTVTSAQKNPTAFYLCASSSDTYSYNEQFFGPGTRLTVL.

The chain joins TRBV6-1 to TRBJ1-1; 9 bases align to TRBD1. The CDR3 length is 15 residues. Per the germline V gene, CDR1 is MNHNS and CDR2 is SASEGT. The junction had 8 bases not matched to a gene; V was cut back by 5 bases and J by 4 bases. The CDR3: CASSIQTGGLTEAFF. In DNA form, the CDR3 reads TGTGCCAGCAGTATTCAGACAGGGGGGCTCACTGAAGCTTTCTTT.

The chain employs TRBV5-1 and TRBJ2-3, with TRBD2 matching over 12 bases. There are 15 residues in the CDR3. V was clipped by 3 bases and J by 4 bases; unmatched bases: 3. Germline assignment: CDR1 SGHRS and CDR2 YFSETQ. The CDR3 loop reads CASSSTSGRADTQYF. The CDR3 DNA reads TGCGCCAGCAGCTCGACTAGCGGGAGAGCAGATACGCAGTATTTT.

The V call is TRBV19, the J call TRBJ1-5; possibly TRBD1 for D (6 bases). The CDR3 length is 13 residues. In germline, CDR1 is LNHDA, CDR2 SQIVND (reference sequence). V gave up 7 bases and J gave up 3 bases, with 10 bases separating them. CDR3 coding DNA: TGTGCCAGTAACGGACAGCTCAATCAGCCCCAGCATTTT. Translated: CASNGQLNQPQHF.

The CDR3 reads CASRQGTANNQPQHF. As DNA, the CDR3 is TGTGCCAGCAGGCAAGGGACAGCGAACAATCAGCCCCAGCATTTT. The V call is TRBV6-5, the J call TRBJ1-5; 7 bases agree with TRBD1. Germline trimming cut 6 bases from V and 3 bases from J; bases unmatched to any gene: 8. The CDR3 is 15 residues long. The germline gives CDR1 MNHEY, CDR2 SVGAGI.

The chain carries TRBV10-3 and TRBJ1-2; a weak D match, TRBD1 (5 bases). Trimming left V 6 bases short and J 4 bases short, with 30 bases between. The CDR3 is 19 residues long. Germline CDR1 and CDR2: ENHRY and SYGVKD. The DNA for the CDR3 is TGTGCCATCAGCAAAAACAGGCCCAACTCCATCTCCCTCCTCTATGGCTACACCTTC. It codes for CAISKNRPNSISLLYGYTF.

The CDR3 region has the DNA TGTGCCAGCAGCCACCCCGACAGGGTCGTTCCCCTCCACTTT. Protein product: CASSHPDRVVPLHF. The chain joins TRBV7-9 to TRBJ1-6, with TRBD1 matching 7 bases. The CDR3 sequence is 14 residues long. In germline, CDR1 is SEHNR, CDR2 FQNEAQ (reference sequence). The trim removed 5 bases at V and 13 bases at J, leaving 11 bases unmatched.

The chain has TRBV19 and TRBJ1-3; D remains unclear. V was trimmed by 1 base and J by 0 bases, leaving 10 bases between them. This CDR3 has 16 amino acids. Germline assignment: CDR1 LNHDA and CDR2 SQIVND (reference sequence). The CDR3 DNA sequence: TGTGCCAGTAGTATAGGCATTACTTACTCTGGAAACACCATATATTTT. Its protein product is CASSIGITYSGNTIYF.

This chain joins TRBV5-1 and TRBJ1-3, with 9 bases lining up with TRBD1. V shed 0 bases, J shed 7 bases, and the junction held 8 bases outside the gene matches. The V gene's germline CDR1 is SGHRS and CDR2 YFSETQ. The CDR3 is 16 amino acids. Here the CDR3 DNA reads TGCGCCAGCAGCTTGGTCGGGACAGGGAGCATCAACACCATATATTTT. Amino acid sequence: CASSLVGTGSINTIYF.

The chain employs TRBV19 and TRBJ2-3, with 8 nucleotides matching TRBD1. This CDR3 is 14 amino acids long. J gave up 6 bases and V 8 bases, and 10 bases lay outside the gene matches. Germline V gene lookup returns CDR1 LNHDA and CDR2 SQIVND (reference sequence). The CDR3 loop is CASETGAARDTQYF. In DNA, the CDR3 is TGTGCCAGTGAGACAGGGGCCGCACGGGATACGCAGTATTTT. Full variable domain (rest looked up from reference TRBV19 and TRBJ2-3): DGGITQSPKYLFRKEGQNVTLSCEQNLNHDAMYWYRQDPGQGLRLIYYSQIVNDFQKGDIAEGYSVSREKKESFPLTVTSAQKNPTAFYLCASETGAARDTQYFGPGTRLTVL.

The genes are TRBV11-2 and TRBJ2-7; weak D call: TRBD2 (6 bases). CDR3 length: 14 amino acids. Trimming removed 0 bases from V and 6 bases from J, with 12 bases in between. Germline loops: CDR1 SGHAT, CDR2 FQNNGV. The chain's CDR3 is CASSLEALGGEQYF. CDR3 DNA: TGTGCCAGCAGCTTAGAGGCGTTGGGGGGCGAGCAGTACTTC.